The 32 T cell receptor beta chains presented below share a single source sample, sequenced in a study of control samples from healthy donors and cancer patients. Here immunoSEQ multiplex PCR was the method, and the copy in TCRdb shows in-frame clones only, minus some. Of 51,000 or so clones listed, over 70% are singletons. The sample was blood. These TCRs come from a man aged 70 or older in good health.

This clone appeared once. The rearrangement joins TRBV7-8 to TRBJ2-5; perhaps TRBD2 as D (6 bases). This CDR3 comprises 16 residues. Germline CDR1 is SGHVS and CDR2 is FQNEAQ. Trimming removed 1 base at V and 4 bases at J, with 16 bases between. CDR3 sequence: CASSLGALRGGETQYF. CDR3 in DNA: TGTGCCAGCAGCTTAGGGGCCCTTAGGGGAGGAGAGACCCAGTACTTC.

The chain employs TRBV18 and TRBJ1-2; 7 bases line up with TRBD1. The trim removed 5 bases at V and 3 bases at J, leaving 9 bases unmatched. Germline V CDR1 and CDR2: KGHSH, LQKENI. This CDR3 has 15 residues. CDR3 bases: TGTGCCAGCTCAGCAACCCGGGACAGCCACTATGGCTACACCTTC. Protein product: CASSATRDSHYGYTF.

V usage is TRBV19 and J usage is TRBJ2-7; D assignment may be TRBD1 or TRBD2 (6 bases each). Germline CDR1 LNHDA, CDR2 SQIVND (reference sequence). The CDR3 runs 15 residues. Trimming took 0 bases from V and 3 from J, leaving 12 bases between them. The CDR3 nucleotides are TGTGCCAGTAGTATAGAACAGGGACTGAACTACGAGCAGTACTTC. This codes for CASSIEQGLNYEQYF.

For the CDR3, the DNA is TGCAGCACCTACGGTGACAGGGGCTTCTTAGGCTACACCTTC. Translated, it gives CSTYGDRGFLGYTF. The chain uses TRBV29-1 and TRBJ1-2; TRBD1 aligns across 8 bases. V lost 8 bases and J lost 8; bases outside the gene matches: 16. This CDR3 comprises 14 residues. The germline V gene encodes CDR1 SQVTM and CDR2 ANQGSEA.

This chain joins TRBV27 and TRBJ2-3; D is ambiguous. The germline CDR1 and CDR2 sequences are MNHEY and SMNVEV (reference sequence). Trimming took off 6 bases at V and 4 bases at J, with 14 bases between the two ends. CDR3 length: 14 residues. CDR3 in DNA: TGTGCCAGCAGATCCGTGTTGGCGGCAGATACGCAGTATTTT. This codes for CASRSVLAADTQYF.

The J gene is TRBJ2-3, the V gene TRBV18, with D possibly matching TRBD2 (7 bases). This CDR3 region has 16 residues. Deletions cut 6 bases from V and 4 bases from J, with 20 bases between. The germline V gene has CDR1 KGHSH and CDR2 LQKENI. CDR3 nucleotides: TGTGCCAGCTCCCTTATTGGGGGGGCCATCGCAGATACGCAGTATTTT. Translated, it gives CASSLIGGAIADTQYF.

The V gene is TRBV21-1, the J gene TRBJ2-7; the table gives TRBD2 as D, unverified against the DNA. TRBV21-1 is labeled a pseudogene. The CDR3 consists of 15 residues. CDR3 loop: CASSTRDGDSYEQYF. CDR3 coding DNA: TGTGCCAGCAGCACGCGGGACGGGGACTCCTACGAGCAGTACTTC.

V usage is TRBV11-3 and J usage is TRBJ2-7, with unresolved D. CDR1 is SGHNT, CDR2 YENEEA, per germline. CDR3 size: 14 residues. The germline V and J ends were trimmed by 1 base and 1 base, with 8 bases remaining between them. DNA of the CDR3: TGTGCCAGCAGCTTAGGTGTCGGATCCTACGAGCAGTACTTC. Translating it yields CASSLGVGSYEQYF. The whole variable domain, filled in from reference TRBV11-3 and TRBJ2-7, reads EAGVVQSPRYKIIEKKQPVAFWCNPISGHNTLYWYLQNLGQGPELLIRYENEEAVDDSQLPKDRFSAERLKGVDSTLKIQPAELGDSAVYLCASSLGVGSYEQYFGPGTRLTVT.

V and J are TRBV2 and TRBJ1-5; TRBD1 aligns across 8 bases. Germline CDR1 is SNHLY and CDR2 is FYNNEI. The ends lost 6 bases at V and 3 bases at J; junction bases unmatched: 1. The CDR3 loop spans 13 amino acids. This chain's CDR3 is CASRGQVNQPQHF. CDR3 bases: TGTGCCAGCAGGGGACAGGTCAATCAGCCCCAGCATTTT.

The chain couples TRBV7-8 to TRBJ2-7; 7 bases agree with TRBD1. Trimming cost V 2 bases and J 7 bases; bases outside gene matches: 14. The germline V gene encodes CDR1 SGHVS and CDR2 FQNEAQ. The CDR3 length is 16 residues. CDR3 nucleotide sequence: TGTGCCAGCAGCTTACGGGGCATAGGGGGCACGCGGGAGCAGTACTTC. Residues: CASSLRGIGGTREQYF.

Comments on this clone: This same CDR3 is encoded by further DNA sequences in the sample. The chain employs TRBV18 and TRBJ2-1; D not resolved. Trimming took 3 bases from V and 0 from J, leaving 6 bases between them. This CDR3 is built from 14 residues. From germline, CDR1 is KGHSH and CDR2 LQKENI. The chain's CDR3 is CASSPLGSYNEQFF. The CDR3 coding sequence is TGTGCCAGCTCACCGCTCGGCTCCTACAATGAGCAGTTCTTC.

The chain links TRBV9 to TRBJ2-1, with TRBD2 matching 15 bases. V lost 5 bases, J lost 7 bases, and 4 bases stayed unmatched. Germline V lookup: CDR1 SGDLS, CDR2 YYNGEE. CDR3 length: 15 residues. The CDR3 loop is CASSGTSGRMNEQFF. As DNA, the CDR3 is TGTGCCAGCAGTGGGACTAGCGGGAGGATGAATGAGCAGTTCTTC.

This sequence joins TRBV11-3 and TRBJ2-7; TRBD2 might be the D (6 bases). From germline, CDR1 is SGHNT and CDR2 YENEEA. V was cut by 5 bases and J by 2 bases, with 19 bases left in between. This CDR3 has 16 residues. CDR3 nucleotide sequence: TGTGCCAGCAGCCTCGCCGGGTTCCGGGAGACCTACGAGCAGTACTTC. This sequence encodes CASSLAGFRETYEQYF.

The chain recombines TRBV28 with TRBJ1-2; D unclear. The V gene's germline CDR1 is MDHEN and CDR2 SYDVKM. Trimming removed 2 bases from V and 0 bases from J, with 7 bases in between. The CDR3 is 14 residues long. In nucleotides, the CDR3 is TGTGCCAGCAGTTTAAAGGGCTCTAACTATGGCTACACCTTC. Protein: CASSLKGSNYGYTF.

This chain links TRBV9 with TRBJ2-2; D is undetermined. This CDR3 is 15 amino acids long. V lost 4 bases, J lost 1 base, and 11 bases lay in between. The germline V gene has CDR1 SGDLS and CDR2 YYNGEE. The CDR3 nucleotides are TGTGCCAGCAGCCCGAACCCCCAGAACACCGGGGAGCTGTTTTTT. This gives the protein CASSPNPQNTGELFF.

This clone was detected once. The chain has TRBV6-5 and TRBJ2-5; possible D gene TRBD1, 6 bases. There are 14 residues in the CDR3. Germline V gene data show CDR1 as MNHEY and CDR2 as SVGAGI. V lost 1 base to trimming and J lost 4 bases, with 10 bases between them. DNA for the CDR3: TGTGCCAGCAGTTACTTCGACAGGCGAGAGACCCAGTACTTC. As protein: CASSYFDRRETQYF.

The chain carries TRBV5-1 and TRBJ2-7; the match to TRBD2 covers 7 bases. With 4 bases clipped from V and 0 bases from J, the junction kept 4 bases outside the gene matches. The germline V gene encodes CDR1 SGHRS and CDR2 YFSETQ. CDR3 length: 14 amino acids. CDR3 nucleotides: TGCGCCAGCAGCAGCGGGACTCCCTCCTACGAGCAGTACTTC. Translating gives CASSSGTPSYEQYF.

The J gene is TRBJ2-2, the V gene TRBV7-6; 11 bases map to TRBD2. Germline V lookup: CDR1 SGHVS, CDR2 FNYEAQ. The V and J ends lost 5 bases and 3 bases, in that order; junction bases with no gene match: 8. The CDR3 contains 17 residues. The CDR3 here is CASSDVAGGPDTGELFF. The CDR3 DNA reads TGTGCCAGCAGCGACGTAGCGGGAGGGCCCGACACCGGGGAGCTGTTTTTT.

This chain connects TRBV11-2 to TRBJ2-7; 7 bases are shared with TRBD2. J lost 5 bases, V lost 2 bases, and 6 bases had no gene match. The CDR3 covers 14 residues. Germline V gives CDR1 SGHAT, CDR2 FQNNGV. CDR3 loop: CASSLNGRRHEQYF. The CDR3 coding sequence is TGTGCCAGCAGCTTAAACGGGAGGCGGCACGAGCAGTACTTC.

Worth noting for this clone: The junction differs from germline at one of its ends, possibly a read error. This chain links TRBV18 with TRBJ2-2; D uncertain. Per germline, CDR1 KGHSH and CDR2 LQKENI. The CDR3 has 15 amino acids. This chain's CDR3 is CASSPNSANTGELFF. In DNA form, the CDR3 reads TGTGCCAGTTCACCTAACAGCGCGAACACCGGGGAGCTGTTTTTT.

The chain recombines TRBV25-1 with TRBJ2-7, with D unresolved. Per germline, CDR1 MGHDK and CDR2 SYGVNS. V gave up 4 bases and J gave up 3 bases, with 16 bases separating them. The CDR3 has 15 amino acids. CDR3 region: CASSVGPSVDYEQYF. The CDR3 bases are TGTGCCAGCAGTGTCGGGCCCTCCGTGGACTACGAGCAGTACTTC.

V gene TRBV11-1 combines with J gene TRBJ1-1; D may be TRBD1 (6 bases). CDR3 length equals 14 residues. The V end was cut by 6 bases, the J end by 6 bases, with 17 bases between. CDR1 is SGHAT and CDR2 is FQDESV in the germline V gene (reference sequence). CDR3 nucleotides: TGTGCCAGCAGAAAAAACGGACAGTTTGCTGAAGCTTTCTTT. It translates to CASRKNGQFAEAFF.

This sequence joins TRBV18 and TRBJ2-3; D gene unclear. Trimming pared 0 bases from V and 1 base from J, leaving 8 bases between. The CDR3 is made up of 15 amino acids. Germline assignment: CDR1 KGHSH and CDR2 LQKENI. CDR3 in DNA: TGTGCCAGCTCACCACCTCAACACCGCACAGATACGCAGTATTTT. As protein: CASSPPQHRTDTQYF.

The J gene is TRBJ1-2, the V gene TRBV18; a possible D gene is TRBD1 (5 bases). The CDR3 totals 13 residues. Germline assignment: CDR1 KGHSH and CDR2 LQKENI. V lost 4 bases and J lost 4, with 10 bases in between. CDR3 DNA: TGTGCCAGCTCACGGGCAGGGACCTATGGCTACACCTTC. It translates to CASSRAGTYGYTF.

The CDR3 region has the DNA TGTGCCAGCAGCCACGAACGGCCCCAGCATTTT. Protein product: CASSHERPQHF. The chain couples TRBV6-5 to TRBJ1-5, with D uncertain. Trimming pared 6 bases from V and 9 bases from J, leaving 9 bases between. The CDR3 consists of 11 residues. Looked up from germline, CDR1 is MNHEY and CDR2 is SVGAGI.

The chain links TRBV9 to TRBJ2-3; D may correspond to TRBD1 or TRBD2 (5 bases each). V was clipped by 2 bases and J by 2 bases, with 12 bases between them. The CDR3 is 15 amino acids. Germline V gene lookup returns CDR1 SGDLS and CDR2 YYNGEE. CDR3 nucleotide sequence: TGTGCCAGCAGCGTCCACGGGGCACTCACAGATACGCAGTATTTT. It encodes CASSVHGALTDTQYF.

The V and J genes are TRBV3-1 (or the pseudogene TRBV3-2) and TRBJ2-2; D may be TRBD2 (6 bases). V lost 11 bases, J lost 0 bases, and 22 bases lay in between. The CDR3 is 17 residues long. Germline CDR1 LGHDT, CDR2 YNNKEL (reference sequence). CDR3 protein: CACTRRGVTSNTGELFF. The CDR3, as DNA: TGTGCCTGCACGAGACGCGGGGTGACCTCGAACACCGGGGAGCTGTTTTTT.

This chain joins TRBV30 and TRBJ2-3; a possible D gene is TRBD2 (5 bases). CDR3 length: 11 amino acids. Germline V CDR1 and CDR2: GTSNPN, SVGIG (reference sequence). V lost 3 bases, J lost 11 bases, and 12 bases lay in between. DNA of the CDR3: TGTGCCTGGAGCCAACTAGGGCTGCAGTATTTT. Translating gives CAWSQLGLQYF.

The J gene is TRBJ1-4, the V gene TRBV18; tentatively, D is TRBD1 (5 bases). Germline V gene sequence: CDR1 KGHSH, CDR2 LQKENI. V lost 2 bases, J lost 5 bases, and 9 bases lay in between. The CDR3 consists of 14 residues. The CDR3, as DNA: TGTGCCAGCTCACCAGGGACCGAGAATGAAAAACTGTTTTTT. Encoded protein: CASSPGTENEKLFF.

The chain employs TRBV28 and TRBJ1-2; D remains ambiguous. Trimming pared 5 bases from V and 4 bases from J, leaving 11 bases between. Germline CDR1 is MDHEN and CDR2 is SYDVKM. The CDR3 runs to 13 residues. CDR3 DNA: TGTGCCAGCAGTCGGAGGCAGGTCTATGGCTACACCTTC. Translated, it gives CASSRRQVYGYTF.

This clone was seen once. The chain has TRBV3-1 (or the pseudogene TRBV3-2) and TRBJ2-1; 10 positions match TRBD2. V gave up 2 bases and J gave up 8 bases; unmatched junction bases: 6. CDR1 is LGHDT, CDR2 YNNKEL, per germline (reference sequence). The CDR3 covers 15 residues. The CDR3 loop reads CASSQWLAGGYEQFF. The CDR3 region has the DNA TGTGCCAGCAGCCAATGGTTAGCGGGAGGTTATGAGCAGTTCTTC.

The chain carries TRBV5-1 and TRBJ2-5, with D possibly being TRBD2 (6 bases). The CDR3 is 15 residues long. V was trimmed by 0 bases and J by 5 bases, leaving 14 bases between them. CDR1 is SGHRS, CDR2 YFSETQ, per germline. DNA of the CDR3: TGCGCCAGCAGCTTGGTCATCTCGGAGGGGGAGACCCAGTACTTC. It yields the protein CASSLVISEGETQYF.